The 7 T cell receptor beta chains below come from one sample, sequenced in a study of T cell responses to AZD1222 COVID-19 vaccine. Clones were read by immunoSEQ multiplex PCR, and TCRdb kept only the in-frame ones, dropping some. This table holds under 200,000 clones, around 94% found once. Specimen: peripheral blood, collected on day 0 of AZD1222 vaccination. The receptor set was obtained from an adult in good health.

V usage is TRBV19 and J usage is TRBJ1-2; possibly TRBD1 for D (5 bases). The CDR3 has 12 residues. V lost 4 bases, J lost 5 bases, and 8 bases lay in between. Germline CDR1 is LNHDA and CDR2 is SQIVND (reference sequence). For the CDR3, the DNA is TGTGCCAGTAGTACGACAGCTTATGGCTACACCTTC. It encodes CASSTTAYGYTF.

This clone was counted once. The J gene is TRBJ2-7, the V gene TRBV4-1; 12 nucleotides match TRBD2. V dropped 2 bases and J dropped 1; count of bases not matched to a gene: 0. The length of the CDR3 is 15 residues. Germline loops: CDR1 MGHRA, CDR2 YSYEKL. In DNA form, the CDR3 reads TGCGCCAGCAGCCAACTAGCGGGAGGGTCCTACGAGCAGTACTTC. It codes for CASSQLAGGSYEQYF.

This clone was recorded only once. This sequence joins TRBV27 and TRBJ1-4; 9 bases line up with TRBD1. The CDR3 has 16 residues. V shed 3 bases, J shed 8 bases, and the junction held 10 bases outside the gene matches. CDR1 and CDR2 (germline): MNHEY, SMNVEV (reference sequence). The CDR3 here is CASSFDYRGQGEKLFF. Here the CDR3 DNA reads TGTGCCAGCAGTTTCGATTACAGGGGGCAGGGCGAAAAACTGTTTTTT.

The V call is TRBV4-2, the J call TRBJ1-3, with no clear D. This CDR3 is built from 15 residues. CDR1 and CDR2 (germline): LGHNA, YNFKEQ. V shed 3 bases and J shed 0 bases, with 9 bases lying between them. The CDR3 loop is CASSHDRYSGNTIYF. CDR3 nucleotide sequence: TGTGCCAGCAGCCACGACCGATACTCTGGAAACACCATATATTTT.

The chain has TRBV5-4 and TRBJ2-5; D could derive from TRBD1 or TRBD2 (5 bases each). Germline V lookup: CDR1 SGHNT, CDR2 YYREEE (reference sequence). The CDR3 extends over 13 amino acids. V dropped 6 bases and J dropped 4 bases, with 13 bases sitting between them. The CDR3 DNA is TGTGCCAGCACCTTTTATGGGGGAGAGACCCAGTACTTC. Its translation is CASTFYGGETQYF.

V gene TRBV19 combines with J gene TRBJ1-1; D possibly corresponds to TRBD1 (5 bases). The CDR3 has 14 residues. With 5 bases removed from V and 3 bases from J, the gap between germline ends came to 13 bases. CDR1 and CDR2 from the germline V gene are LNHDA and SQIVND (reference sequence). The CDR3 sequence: CASSLARVDTEAFF. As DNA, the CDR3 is TGTGCCAGTAGTTTAGCCAGGGTAGACACTGAAGCTTTCTTT.

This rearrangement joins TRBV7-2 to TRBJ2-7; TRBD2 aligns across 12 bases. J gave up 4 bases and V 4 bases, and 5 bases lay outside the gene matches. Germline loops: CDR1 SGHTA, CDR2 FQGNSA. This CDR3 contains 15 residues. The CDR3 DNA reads TGTGCCAGCAGCTCGAGGACTAGCGGGATATACGAGCAGTACTTC. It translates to CASSSRTSGIYEQYF.